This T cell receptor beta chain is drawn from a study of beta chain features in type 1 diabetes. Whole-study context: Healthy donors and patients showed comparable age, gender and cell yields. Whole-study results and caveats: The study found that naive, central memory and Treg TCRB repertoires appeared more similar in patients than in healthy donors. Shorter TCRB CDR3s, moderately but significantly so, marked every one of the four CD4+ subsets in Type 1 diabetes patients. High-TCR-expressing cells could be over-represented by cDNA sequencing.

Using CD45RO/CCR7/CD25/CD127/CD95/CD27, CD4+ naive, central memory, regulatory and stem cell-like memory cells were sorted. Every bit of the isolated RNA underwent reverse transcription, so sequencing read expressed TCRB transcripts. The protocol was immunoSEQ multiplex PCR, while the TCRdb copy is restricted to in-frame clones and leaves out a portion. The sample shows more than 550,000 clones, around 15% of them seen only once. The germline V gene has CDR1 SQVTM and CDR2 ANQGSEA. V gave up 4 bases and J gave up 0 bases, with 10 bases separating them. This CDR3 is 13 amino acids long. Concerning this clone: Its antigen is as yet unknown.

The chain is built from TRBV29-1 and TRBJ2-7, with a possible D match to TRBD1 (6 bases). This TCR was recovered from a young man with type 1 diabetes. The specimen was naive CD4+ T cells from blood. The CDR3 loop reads CSVGQESSYEQYF. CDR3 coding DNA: TGCAGCGTTGGACAGGAGAGCTCCTACGAGCAGTACTTC.